The TCR beta chain described here comes from a study of long-term antiretroviral therapy in people with HIV. Investigators performed immunoSEQ version v3.0 at survey level. TCRdb's copy holds only in-frame clones and misses some; the assay was immunoSEQ multiplex PCR. This table holds 26,000 or so clones, 85% to 95% found once. This TCR was sampled from a man in his forties or fifties with HIV. Source: unsorted PBMCs, taken 6.2 years after starting antiretroviral therapy.

Here the CDR3 reads CASSRGLALETQYF. CDR3 coding DNA: TGTGCCAGTAGTCGGGGACTAGCGCTGGAGACCCAGTACTTC. The genes are TRBV19 and TRBJ2-5, with 10 bases aligning to TRBD2. The CDR3 spans 14 residues. Germline V gene lookup returns CDR1 LNHDA and CDR2 SQIVND (reference sequence). V lost 5 bases to trimming and J lost 5 bases; unmatched junction nucleotides: 5.